One sample yielded the 18 T cell receptor beta chains listed below, sequenced in a study of T cell repertoires in cytomegalovirus infection. MiXCR was run by TCRdb on the reads, yielding one entry per CDR3 protein. Of 28,000 or so distinct CDR3 sequences in the sample, about 20% were seen once. For these receptors, no antigen is known. The sample here was CD8+ T cells from cultured PBMCs, taken from culture after CMV antigen stimulation. The receptors come from a human donor in good health (CMV status not recorded). Some clones in this sample may be carry-over from other donors' samples.

The gene calls are TRBV7-9 and TRBJ2-3; possible D gene TRBD2, 5 bases. CDR3 length equals 16 residues. Looked up from germline, CDR1 is SEHNR and CDR2 is FQNEAQ (reference sequence). Trimming pared 0 bases from V and 2 bases from J, leaving 12 bases between. The CDR3 sequence is CASSLARIALTDTQYF. The CDR3 nucleotides read TGTGCCAGCAGCTTAGCGAGAATAGCGCTCACAGATACGCAGTATTTT.

This clonotype was observed a few times. The V and J genes are TRBV6-2 or TRBV6-3 and TRBJ2-7, with D possibly matching TRBD1 (5 bases). The V end lost 5 bases, the J end lost 3 bases, and 14 bases lay between the germline ends. CDR3 size: 14 residues. Germline assignment: CDR1 MNHEY and CDR2 SVGEGT. CDR3 amino acids: CASSGPQGNYEQYF. The CDR3 DNA sequence: TGTGCCAGCAGTGGACCTCAGGGAAACTACGAGCAGTACTTC.

The rearrangement joins TRBV6-1 to TRBJ2-7; D perhaps matches TRBD1 (5 bases). Trimming stripped 1 base from V and 3 bases from J, with 7 bases between. CDR3 length: 13 amino acids. In germline, CDR1 is MNHNS, CDR2 SASEGT. CDR3 protein: CASSEGGSYEQYF. CDR3 nucleotide sequence: TGTGCCAGCAGTGAAGGGGGCAGCTACGAGCAGTACTTC.

This clonotype was recorded a few times. The gene calls are TRBV7-2 and TRBJ2-1; no definite D call. V lost 1 base, J lost 0 bases, and 10 bases lay in between. Germline V gives CDR1 SGHTA, CDR2 FQGNSA. This CDR3 has 16 residues. The CDR3 sequence: CASSLVPRSSYNEQFF. CDR3 nucleotide sequence: TGTGCCAGCAGCTTAGTGCCGCGGAGCTCCTACAATGAGCAGTTCTTC.

This clonotype was counted ten times or more. This chain connects TRBV28 to TRBJ1-1; D is perhaps TRBD1 (6 bases). Germline CDR1 and CDR2: MDHEN and SYDVKM. Trimming left V 5 bases short and J 1 base short, with 23 bases between. There are 18 residues in the CDR3. This CDR3 is CASSDTGRKTIENTEAFF. For the CDR3, the DNA is TGTGCCAGCAGTGATACAGGGAGGAAGACGATTGAGAACACTGAAGCTTTCTTT. Full variable domain (rest looked up from reference TRBV28 and TRBJ1-1): DVKVTQSSRYLVKRTGEKVFLECVQDMDHENMFWYRQDPGLGLRLIYFSYDVKMKEKGDIPEGYSVSREKKERFSLILESASTNQTSMYLCASSDTGRKTIENTEAFFGQGTRLTVV.

This rearrangement joins TRBV18 to TRBJ1-1; D may be TRBD1 (5 bases). The CDR3 loop spans 17 amino acids. Germline assignment: CDR1 KGHSH and CDR2 LQKENI. Trimming shortened V by 1 base and J by 3 bases, and 18 bases separated the two germline ends. The CDR3 nucleotides are TGTGCCAGCTCACCACTTGGGGGAAGTGGGGTTGACACTGAAGCTTTCTTT. This codes for CASSPLGGSGVDTEAFF.

This clonotype was found a few times. This chain connects TRBV27 to TRBJ2-1; D might be TRBD2 (6 bases). Germline V lookup: CDR1 MNHEY, CDR2 SMNVEV (reference sequence). V lost 1 base, J lost 8 bases, and 15 bases lay in between. This CDR3 has 15 residues. CDR3 region: CASSLLWDSRDEQFF. CDR3 nucleotide sequence: TGTGCCAGCAGTTTATTATGGGACTCCCGGGATGAGCAGTTCTTC.

The rearrangement uses TRBV6-2 or TRBV6-3 and TRBJ2-7, with a tentative D call TRBD2 (5 bases). This CDR3 comprises 16 residues. V shed 0 bases and J shed 1 base, with 13 bases lying between them. CDR1 and CDR2 from the germline V gene are MNHEY and SVGEGT. CDR3 DNA: TGTGCCAGCAGTTACTCTACCCGAGAGGGATCCTACGAGCAGTACTTC. Amino acid sequence: CASSYSTREGSYEQYF.

The table lists this clonotype with a few counts. The DNA is left out, because the CDR3 cannot be placed on it with certainty; the CDR3 is given as TCRdb lists it. J is TRBJ2-7 and V is TRBV7-8; TRBD1, the D gene given by the table, was not confirmed from the DNA. The CDR3 is 15 amino acids long, termini counted. Germline V lookup: CDR1 SGHVS, CDR2 FQNEAQ. The CDR3 here is CASSFGAGADYEQYF.

The chain is built from TRBV5-6 and TRBJ2-3; D might be TRBD2 (6 bases). Trimming pared 2 bases from V and 2 bases from J, leaving 9 bases between. Germline V gives CDR1 SGHDT, CDR2 YYEEEE. This CDR3 has 14 amino acids. CDR3 sequence (DNA): TGTGCCAGCAGCTTCGGGGGTTTCACAGATACGCAGTATTTT. Its protein product is CASSFGGFTDTQYF. Looking up the rest from reference TRBV5-6 and TRBJ2-3 gives the full variable domain: DAGVTQSPTHLIKTRGQQVTLRCSPKSGHDTVSWYQQALGQGPQFIFQYYEEEERQRGNFPDRFSGHQFPNYSSELNVNALLLGDSALYLCASSFGGFTDTQYFGPGTRLTVL.

This clonotype occurred many times. This chain connects TRBV7-8 to TRBJ1-4; D is uncertain. There are 16 residues in the CDR3. Germline V gene data show CDR1 as SGHVS and CDR2 as FQNEAQ. Trimming left V 4 bases short and J 4 bases short, with 16 bases between. CDR3 in DNA: TGTGCCAGCAGCTCGACCCCGACGGCCTATAATGAAAAACTGTTTTTT. Residues: CASSSTPTAYNEKLFF.

This clonotype has just a few counts. V usage is TRBV7-6 and J usage is TRBJ2-7; tentative D call: TRBD1 (5 bases). Germline V gives CDR1 SGHVS, CDR2 FNYEAQ. The CDR3 contains 12 residues. With 0 bases removed from V and 7 bases from J, the gap between germline ends came to 7 bases. The CDR3 DNA follows: TGTGCCAGCAGCTTAGCGGGGCAGGAGCAGTACTTC. Protein product: CASSLAGQEQYF.

There are many counts of this clonotype. This sequence joins TRBV7-2 and TRBJ1-5; 7 bases are shared with TRBD1. The CDR3 is 13 residues long. After removal of 6 bases from V and 6 bases from J, the junction contained 5 bases not matched to a gene. Germline CDR1 is SGHTA and CDR2 is FQGNSA. The CDR3 coding sequence is TGTGCCAGCAGTATGACAGGGCCTCAGCCCCAGCATTTT. It yields the protein CASSMTGPQPQHF.

The chain uses TRBV6-2 or TRBV6-3 and TRBJ2-7; TRBD1 might be the D (5 bases). The CDR3 runs 12 residues. The germline CDR1 and CDR2 sequences are MNHEY and SVGEGT. V was pared by 9 bases and J by 0 bases, with 9 bases between. CDR3 loop: CASAGFSYEQYF. CDR3 in DNA: TGTGCCAGTGCAGGGTTCTCCTACGAGCAGTACTTC.

This chain connects TRBV4-1 to TRBJ2-7; perhaps TRBD2 as D (5 bases). The length of the CDR3 is 16 residues. Germline lookup yields CDR1 MGHRA and CDR2 YSYEKL. V was shortened by 1 base and J by 0 bases, with 13 bases between the two germline ends. The CDR3 protein is CASSQAASRTSYEQYF. In nucleotides, the CDR3 is TGCGCCAGCAGCCAAGCTGCTAGCAGGACCTCCTACGAGCAGTACTTC.

This sequence joins TRBV29-1 and TRBJ2-1; TRBD1 might be the D (5 bases). Trimming took 7 bases from V and 0 from J, leaving 10 bases between them. Per the germline V gene, CDR1 is SQVTM and CDR2 is ANQGSEA. The CDR3 sequence is 13 residues long. CDR3 DNA sequence: TGCAGCGCCTGGGGCAGCTCCTACAATGAGCAGTTCTTC. It translates to CSAWGSSYNEQFF.

The CDR3, as DNA: TGTGCCAGCAGCGTAGAGGGTAGGGTGTACAATGAGCAGTTCTTC. It translates to CASSVEGRVYNEQFF. The chain couples TRBV9 to TRBJ2-1; D remains ambiguous. This CDR3 spans 15 amino acids. Germline V gene lookup returns CDR1 SGDLS and CDR2 YYNGEE. Trimming shortened V by 0 bases and J by 4 bases, and 11 bases separated the two germline ends.

This clonotype was counted between two and nine times. Germline and junction disagree at one end, which may indicate a read error. The chain couples TRBV6-2 or TRBV6-3 to TRBJ2-7; D is undetermined. Per the germline V gene, CDR1 is MNHEY and CDR2 is SVGEGT. The CDR3 runs 13 residues. CDR3 DNA: TGTGTCAGCAGTTACACGGCAGCCTACGAGCAGTACTTC. Translated, it gives CVSSYTAAYEQYF.